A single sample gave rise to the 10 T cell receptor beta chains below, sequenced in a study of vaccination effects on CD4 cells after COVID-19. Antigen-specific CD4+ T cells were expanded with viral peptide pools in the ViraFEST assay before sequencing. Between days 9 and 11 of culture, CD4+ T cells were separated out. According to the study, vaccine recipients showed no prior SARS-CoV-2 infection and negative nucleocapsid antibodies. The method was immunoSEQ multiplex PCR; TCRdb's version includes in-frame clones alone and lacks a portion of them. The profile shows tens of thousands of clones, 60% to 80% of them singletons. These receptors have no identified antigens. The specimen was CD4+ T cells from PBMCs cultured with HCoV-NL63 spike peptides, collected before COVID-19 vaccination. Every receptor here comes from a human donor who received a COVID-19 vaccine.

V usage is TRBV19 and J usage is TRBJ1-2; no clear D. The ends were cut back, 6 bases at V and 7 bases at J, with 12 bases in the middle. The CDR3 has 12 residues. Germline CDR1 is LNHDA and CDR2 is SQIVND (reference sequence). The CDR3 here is CASSRPSPGYTF. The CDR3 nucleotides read TGTGCCAGTAGCCGCCCTTCCCCTGGCTACACCTTC.

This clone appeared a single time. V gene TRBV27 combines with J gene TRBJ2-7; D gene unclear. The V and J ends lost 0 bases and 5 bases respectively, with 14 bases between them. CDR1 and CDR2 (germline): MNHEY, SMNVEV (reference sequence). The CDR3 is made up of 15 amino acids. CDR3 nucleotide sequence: TGTGCCAGCAGTTTATCCCTTCCGGGTAGCCACGAGCAGTACTTC. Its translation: CASSLSLPGSHEQYF.

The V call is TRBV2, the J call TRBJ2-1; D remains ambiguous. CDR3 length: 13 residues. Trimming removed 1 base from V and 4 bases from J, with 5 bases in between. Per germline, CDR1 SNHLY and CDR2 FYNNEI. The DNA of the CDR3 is TGTGCCAGCAGTGAAGGCGCTTACAATGAGCAGTTCTTC. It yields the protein CASSEGAYNEQFF.

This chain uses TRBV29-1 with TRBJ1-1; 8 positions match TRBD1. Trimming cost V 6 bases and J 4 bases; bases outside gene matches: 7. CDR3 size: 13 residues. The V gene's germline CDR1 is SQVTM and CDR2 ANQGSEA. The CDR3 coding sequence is TGCAGCGTCGCAGGGGGCTGGGCCACTGAAGCTTTCTTT. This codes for CSVAGGWATEAFF. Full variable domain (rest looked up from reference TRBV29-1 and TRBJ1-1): SAVISQKPSRDICQRGTSLTIQCQVDSQVTMMFWYRQQPGQSLTLIATANQGSEATYESGFVIDKFPISRPNLTFSTLTVSNMSPEDSSIYLCSVAGGWATEAFFGQGTRLTVV.

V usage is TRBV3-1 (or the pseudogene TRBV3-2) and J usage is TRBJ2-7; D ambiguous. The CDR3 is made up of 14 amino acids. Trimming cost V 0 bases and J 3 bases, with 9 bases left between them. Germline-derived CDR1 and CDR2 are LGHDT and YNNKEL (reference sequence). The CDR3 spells CASSQDRLLYEQYF. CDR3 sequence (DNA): TGTGCCAGCAGCCAAGATCGGCTACTCTACGAGCAGTACTTC.

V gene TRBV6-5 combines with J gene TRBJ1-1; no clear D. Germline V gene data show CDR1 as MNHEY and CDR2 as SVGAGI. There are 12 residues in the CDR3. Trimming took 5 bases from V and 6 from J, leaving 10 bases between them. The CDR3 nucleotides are TGTGCCAGCAGTCATTCGAGCGCTGAAGCTTTCTTT. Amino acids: CASSHSSAEAFF.

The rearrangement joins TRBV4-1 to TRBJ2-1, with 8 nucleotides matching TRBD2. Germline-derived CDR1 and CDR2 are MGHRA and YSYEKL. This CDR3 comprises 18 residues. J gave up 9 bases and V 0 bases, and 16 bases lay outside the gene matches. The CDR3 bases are TGCGCCAGCAGCCAAGATCAGTGGAGCGGGAGAAGGGGCGGTGAGCAGTTCTTC. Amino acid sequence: CASSQDQWSGRRGGEQFF.

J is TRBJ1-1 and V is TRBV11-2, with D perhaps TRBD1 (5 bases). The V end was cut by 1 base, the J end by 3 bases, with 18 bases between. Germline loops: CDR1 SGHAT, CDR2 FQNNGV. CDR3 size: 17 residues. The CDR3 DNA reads TGTGCCAGCAGCTTAGGTGTTCTTCGGTGGGGCGACACTGAAGCTTTCTTT. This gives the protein CASSLGVLRWGDTEAFF. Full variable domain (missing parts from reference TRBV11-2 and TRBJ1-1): EAGVAQSPRYKIIEKRQSVAFWCNPISGHATLYWYQQILGQGPKLLIQFQNNGVVDDSQLPKDRFSAERLKGVDSTLKIQPAKLEDSAVYLCASSLGVLRWGDTEAFFGQGTRLTVV.

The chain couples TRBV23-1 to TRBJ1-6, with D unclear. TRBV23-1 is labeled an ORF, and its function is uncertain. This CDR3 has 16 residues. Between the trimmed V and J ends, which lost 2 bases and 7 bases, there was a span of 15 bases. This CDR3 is CASSQNLGCVNSPLHF. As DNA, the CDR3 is TGCGCCAGCAGTCAAAACCTGGGGTGCGTCAATTCACCCCTCCACTTT.

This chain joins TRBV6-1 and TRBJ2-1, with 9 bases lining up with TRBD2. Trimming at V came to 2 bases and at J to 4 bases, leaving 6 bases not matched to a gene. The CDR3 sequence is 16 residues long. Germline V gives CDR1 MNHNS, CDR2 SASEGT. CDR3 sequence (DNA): TGTGCCAGCAGTGAATTATGGCTAGCGGGGTACAATGAGCAGTTCTTC. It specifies CASSELWLAGYNEQFF.